This T cell receptor (beta chain) was captured by sequencing in a study of shared clonotypes between healthy human individuals. The CDR3 loop spans 14 amino acids. Germline assignment: CDR1 SEHNR and CDR2 FQNEAQ (reference sequence). The V gene end was trimmed by 2 bases and the J gene end by 5 bases; junction bases not matched to a gene: 4. This table comes from immunoSEQ multiplex PCR, and its TCRdb copy is limited to in-frame clones, with some not included. The sample holds roughly 2,300,000 clones; 85% to 95% are singletons and the top ten take 0.3% to 0.45%. Study observations and caveats: There were few donors, and this limited the genetic and exposure-history diversity represented.

Note on this clone: Its antigen is still unknown.

The chain combines TRBV7-9 with TRBJ2-7; 9 bases line up with TRBD2. The sequenced material came from naive CD4+ T cells from PBMCs. Subset meaning: CD45RA+ positively selected. This receptor was obtained from a young man in good health. Some clones in this sample may be carry-over from other donors' samples. CDR3 sequence: CASSLSAGGDEQYF. The CDR3 region has the DNA TGTGCCAGCAGCTTATCAGCGGGAGGAGACGAGCAGTACTTC.